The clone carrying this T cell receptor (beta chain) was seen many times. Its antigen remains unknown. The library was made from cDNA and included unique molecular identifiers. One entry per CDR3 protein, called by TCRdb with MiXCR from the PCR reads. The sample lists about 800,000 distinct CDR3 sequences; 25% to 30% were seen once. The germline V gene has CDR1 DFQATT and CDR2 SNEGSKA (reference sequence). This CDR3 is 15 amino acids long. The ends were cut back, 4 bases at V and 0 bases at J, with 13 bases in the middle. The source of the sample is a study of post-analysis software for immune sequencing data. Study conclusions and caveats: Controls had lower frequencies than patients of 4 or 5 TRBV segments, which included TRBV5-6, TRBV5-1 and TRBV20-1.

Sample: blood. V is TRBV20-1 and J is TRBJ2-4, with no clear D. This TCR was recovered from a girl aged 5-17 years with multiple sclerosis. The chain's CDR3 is CSAKAYYLAKNIQYF. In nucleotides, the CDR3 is TGCAGTGCTAAGGCTTATTACCTAGCCAAAAACATTCAGTACTTC.